Below are 27 T cell receptor beta chains sequenced from a single sample in a study of blood T cell repertoires in COVID-19. Profiling relied on immunoSEQ multiplex PCR, and the TCRdb table lists in-frame clones only, not all of them. The sample has 250,000 to 350,000 clones; about nine tenths are singletons. The material sequenced was PBMCs or T cells enriched from blood (not recorded which). The source is a man in his 60s who had recovered from COVID-19.

The chain employs TRBV10-3 and TRBJ2-7; TRBD2 agrees at 10 bases. The CDR3 contains 15 residues. V shed 2 bases and J 3 bases; nucleotides not matched to a gene: 4. Germline values: CDR1 ENHRY, CDR2 SYGVKD. The CDR3 bases are TGTGCCATCAGTGAGGGGAGGACTAGCGGCTACGAGCAGTACTTC. Its protein is CAISEGRTSGYEQYF.

The chain links TRBV9 to TRBJ2-7, with 8 nucleotides matching TRBD2. The length of the CDR3 is 14 residues. The junction had 7 bases not matched to a gene; V was cut back by 5 bases and J by 3 bases. In germline, CDR1 is SGDLS, CDR2 YYNGEE. The DNA for the CDR3 is TGTGCCAGCAGTTCGCCGGGACTAGTCTACGAGCAGTACTTC. Protein sequence: CASSSPGLVYEQYF.

This clone is a singleton in its sample. This chain uses TRBV19 with TRBJ2-7, with TRBD1 as a possible D gene (6 bases). The CDR3 is 14 residues long. The germline V and J ends were trimmed by 4 bases and 2 bases, with 12 bases remaining between them. The germline V gene encodes CDR1 LNHDA and CDR2 SQIVND (reference sequence). The CDR3 loop is CASSKPGQAYEQYF. DNA of the CDR3: TGTGCCAGTAGTAAGCCGGGACAAGCCTACGAGCAGTACTTC. Full variable domain (missing parts from reference TRBV19 and TRBJ2-7): DGGITQSPKYLFRKEGQNVTLSCEQNLNHDAMYWYRQDPGQGLRLIYYSQIVNDFQKGDIAEGYSVSREKKESFPLTVTSAQKNPTAFYLCASSKPGQAYEQYFGPGTRLTVT.

A note on this clone: At the DNA level, this CDR3 is encoded by other sequences in the same sample as well. V usage is TRBV7-2 and J usage is TRBJ1-1; no clear D. V lost 1 base and J lost 4, with 4 bases in between. The CDR3 length is 12 residues. The V gene's germline CDR1 is SGHTA and CDR2 FQGNSA. CDR3 nucleotides: TGTGCCAGCAGCTTAGGTCGCACTGAAGCTTTCTTT. It translates to CASSLGRTEAFF. The variable domain in full, with the rest retrieved from reference TRBV7-2 and TRBJ1-1, is GAGVSQSPSNKVTEKGKDVELRCDPISGHTALYWYRQSLGQGLEFLIYFQGNSAPDKSGLPSDRFSAERTGGSVSTLTIQRTQQEDSAVYLCASSLGRTEAFFGQGTRLTVV.

CDR3 bases: TGTGCCTGGAGTAGCTCGCGGTCGGCCGGGGAGCTGTTTTTT. Protein sequence: CAWSSSRSAGELFF. V gene TRBV30 combines with J gene TRBJ2-2; D unclear. The CDR3 is 14 residues long. Trimming pared 2 bases from V and 6 bases from J, leaving 13 bases between. CDR1 and CDR2 from the germline V gene are GTSNPN and SVGIG (reference sequence).

V and J are TRBV2 and TRBJ2-7; 7 nucleotides match TRBD1. Germline V gene data show CDR1 as SNHLY and CDR2 as FYNNEI. V dropped 5 bases and J dropped 4; count of bases not matched to a gene: 17. The CDR3 length is 17 residues. The CDR3 DNA reads TGTGCCAGCAGTCGACAGGGACCGCTTCTTTTTTGGTACGAGCAGTACTTC. It is translated as CASSRQGPLLFWYEQYF.

This clone was found once. The genes are TRBV5-1 and TRBJ1-1, with D perhaps TRBD1 (6 bases). Germline V lookup: CDR1 SGHRS, CDR2 YFSETQ. The CDR3 length is 15 residues. The V end lost 5 bases, the J end lost 1 base, and 15 bases lay between the germline ends. CDR3 nucleotide sequence: TGCGCCAGCAGGTATACTCCACAGGGGAACACTGAAGCTTTCTTT. Protein: CASRYTPQGNTEAFF.

The V and J genes are TRBV19 and TRBJ1-1, with D possibly being TRBD1 (6 bases). The CDR3 covers 14 residues. Germline V CDR1 and CDR2: LNHDA, SQIVND (reference sequence). The germline V and J ends were trimmed by 6 bases and 2 bases, with 13 bases remaining between them. The CDR3, as DNA: TGTGCCAGTAGGGCGGACAGATCAAACACTGAAGCTTTCTTT. Its translation is CASRADRSNTEAFF.

This sequence joins TRBV11-3 and TRBJ2-2, with D maybe TRBD2 (6 bases). This CDR3 has 18 amino acids. Germline V gene lookup returns CDR1 SGHNT and CDR2 YENEEA. The V end was cut by 5 bases, the J end by 0 bases, with 19 bases between. In nucleotides, the CDR3 is TGTGCCAGCAGCCAGAGGAGGGTTAACTTCGCGAACACCGGGGAGCTGTTTTTT. Its translation: CASSQRRVNFANTGELFF.

The rearrangement links TRBV7-3 to TRBJ2-7; 7 nucleotides align to TRBD1. The CDR3 covers 13 residues. Losses at the gene ends were 3 bases for V and 6 bases for J; bases not matched to a gene: 5. Looked up from germline, CDR1 is SGHTA and CDR2 is FQGTGA. Here the CDR3 DNA reads TGTGCCAGCAGCTTCCAAGCAGGGGGCGAGCAGTACTTC. Its translation: CASSFQAGGEQYF.

V usage is TRBV4-1 and J usage is TRBJ2-7, with D possibly being TRBD2 (6 bases). Germline V gives CDR1 MGHRA, CDR2 YSYEKL. V lost 0 bases and J 5 bases, leaving 23 bases between the germline ends. The CDR3 is made up of 18 amino acids. CDR3 sequence reads: CASSQERLVGGTVHEQYF. Written as DNA, the CDR3 is TGCGCCAGCAGCCAAGAGCGGTTGGTTGGAGGGACCGTTCACGAGCAGTACTTC.

This clone was recorded only once. This chain connects TRBV7-9 to TRBJ1-2, with D possibly matching TRBD1 (5 bases). Trimming cost V 5 bases and J 4 bases, with 14 bases left between them. CDR1 is SEHNR and CDR2 is FQNEAQ in the germline V gene (reference sequence). The CDR3 length is 14 residues. CDR3 in amino acids: CASSQGGRSYGYTF. As DNA, the CDR3 is TGTGCCAGCAGCCAGGGCGGCAGAAGCTATGGCTACACCTTC.

The chain joins TRBV19 to TRBJ1-6; D perhaps matches TRBD1 (6 bases). The CDR3 has 16 residues. Per germline, CDR1 LNHDA and CDR2 SQIVND (reference sequence). Between the trimmed V and J ends, which lost 1 base and 8 bases, there was a span of 15 bases. This chain's CDR3 is CASSIVGGRIDSPLHF. The CDR3 coding sequence is TGTGCCAGTAGTATAGTTGGGGGCCGTATAGATTCACCCCTCCACTTT.

V and J are TRBV10-3 and TRBJ2-1, with 9 bases aligning to TRBD2. Germline V CDR1 and CDR2: ENHRY, SYGVKD. This CDR3 is built from 16 residues. The V and J ends lost 7 bases and 4 bases, in that order; junction bases with no gene match: 11. CDR3 nucleotides: TGTGCCATCACGAGACTAGCGGACCTGGGGTACAATGAGCAGTTCTTC. This gives the protein CAITRLADLGYNEQFF.

The chain is built from TRBV7-9 and TRBJ1-1; D may be TRBD1 (5 bases). CDR1 and CDR2 (germline): SEHNR, FQNEAQ (reference sequence). The CDR3 length is 16 residues. V lost 4 bases, J lost 5 bases, and 20 bases lay in between. CDR3 in DNA: TGTGCCAGCAGCTCAATCCCGGGGAGGGGTTATACTGAAGCTTTCTTT. Translated, it gives CASSSIPGRGYTEAFF.

A few counts support this clone. This chain uses TRBV6-5 with TRBJ1-3; tentative D call: TRBD1 (6 bases). V was pared by 5 bases and J by 5 bases, with 13 bases between. The germline CDR1 and CDR2 sequences are MNHEY and SVGAGI. The CDR3 covers 14 residues. The CDR3 DNA sequence: TGTGCCAGCAGTCCGGACAGATCCAGAAACACCATATATTTT. Translated: CASSPDRSRNTIYF.

The chain employs TRBV2 and TRBJ2-5, with D possibly TRBD2 on 7 matching bases. The germline V gene encodes CDR1 SNHLY and CDR2 FYNNEI. V dropped 7 bases and J dropped 4 bases, with 19 bases sitting between them. CDR3 length: 15 amino acids. The CDR3 DNA follows: TGTGCCAGCATGGGGGGGCCGACTCGGACAGAGACCCAGTACTTC. This codes for CASMGGPTRTETQYF.

V is TRBV13 and J is TRBJ1-2; 9 nucleotides match TRBD1. The V gene's germline CDR1 is PRHDT and CDR2 FYEKMQ (reference sequence). Germline trimming cut 8 bases from V and 7 bases from J; bases unmatched to any gene: 8. The CDR3 is made up of 13 amino acids. Here the CDR3 reads CASHQQGALGYTF. DNA of the CDR3: TGTGCCAGCCACCAACAGGGGGCGCTTGGCTACACCTTC.

The CDR3 bases are TGTGCCAGCTCACCACAGGGGGCGTCTGGGGCCAACGTCCTGACTTTC. This sequence encodes CASSPQGASGANVLTF. This chain uses TRBV18 with TRBJ2-6; 7 bases map to TRBD1. Trimming cost V 1 base and J 1 base; bases outside gene matches: 1. This CDR3 is built from 16 residues. The germline V gene encodes CDR1 KGHSH and CDR2 LQKENI.

The chain employs TRBV5-8 and TRBJ1-4; weak D call: TRBD1 (5 bases). Deletions cut 1 base from V and 6 bases from J, with 13 bases between. The CDR3 length is 15 residues. Germline V gives CDR1 SGHTS, CDR2 YDEGEE. The CDR3 DNA reads TGTGCCAGCAGCTTGTTCCGGGGGGTAGATGAAAAACTGTTTTTT. Its translation: CASSLFRGVDEKLFF. The whole variable domain, remainder taken from reference TRBV5-8 and TRBJ1-4, is EAGVTQSPTHLIKTRGQQATLRCSPISGHTSVYWYQQALGLGLQFLLWYDEGEERNRGNFPPRFSGRQFPNYSSELNVNALELEDSALYLCASSLFRGVDEKLFFGSGTQLSVL.

The rearrangement joins TRBV4-1 to TRBJ2-1, with D possibly being TRBD1 (6 bases). This CDR3 region has 17 residues. V was clipped by 0 bases and J by 2 bases, with 14 bases between them. Germline lookup yields CDR1 MGHRA and CDR2 YSYEKL. The CDR3 DNA reads TGCGCCAGCAGCCAAGATAATTTCAGGGGTCCCTACAATGAGCAGTTCTTC. Protein: CASSQDNFRGPYNEQFF.

This chain uses TRBV5-1 with TRBJ2-7, with D perhaps TRBD1 (6 bases). The V end lost 4 bases, the J end lost 3 bases, and 14 bases lay between the germline ends. The CDR3 is 14 amino acids. CDR1 and CDR2 (germline): SGHRS, YFSETQ. The CDR3: CASSPLDSFYEQYF. The CDR3 nucleotides read TGCGCCAGCAGCCCACTGGACAGCTTCTACGAGCAGTACTTC.

This clone was recorded once. The chain joins TRBV30 to TRBJ2-4; a weak D match, TRBD2 (7 bases). The germline V gene encodes CDR1 GTSNPN and CDR2 SVGIG (reference sequence). The CDR3 contains 16 residues. Trimming took off 2 bases at V and 0 bases at J, with 14 bases between the two ends. The CDR3, as DNA: TGTGCCTGGAGTCTTGGCGGGGGCCTAGCCAAAAACATTCAGTACTTC. It translates to CAWSLGGGLAKNIQYF.

The chain joins TRBV7-9 to TRBJ2-7, with TRBD2 as a possible D gene (6 bases). V lost 5 bases and J lost 6, with 14 bases in between. The CDR3 runs 13 residues. Germline V gene sequence: CDR1 SEHNR, CDR2 FQNEAQ (reference sequence). The CDR3 nucleotides are TGTGCCAGCAGCGGGGAGGTTGCAGCCGAGCAGTACTTC. Protein product: CASSGEVAAEQYF.

The rearrangement joins TRBV7-6 to TRBJ2-3; possible D gene TRBD2, 5 bases. V lost 5 bases to trimming and J lost 4 bases, with 19 bases between them. Germline V lookup: CDR1 SGHVS, CDR2 FNYEAQ. There are 16 residues in the CDR3. This CDR3 is CASSRRLREGPDTQYF. DNA for the CDR3: TGTGCCAGCAGCCGCCGTCTCCGGGAAGGCCCAGATACGCAGTATTTT.

This clone has only a few counts. This chain connects TRBV2 to TRBJ1-4; D is uncertain. The V end lost 2 bases, the J end lost 0 bases, and 13 bases lay between the germline ends. Germline V gene data show CDR1 as SNHLY and CDR2 as FYNNEI. The CDR3 is 17 amino acids. The DNA for the CDR3 is TGTGCCAGCAGTGAATGGCCCGAGGCGGCAACTAATGAAAAACTGTTTTTT. Translating gives CASSEWPEAATNEKLFF.

The chain uses TRBV18 and TRBJ2-5; no reliable D call. This CDR3 is 14 amino acids long. Trimming pared 3 bases from V and 4 bases from J, leaving 12 bases between. Germline values: CDR1 KGHSH, CDR2 LQKENI. CDR3 protein: CASSPVEGGETQYF. DNA of the CDR3: TGTGCCAGCTCACCGGTCGAAGGCGGAGAGACCCAGTACTTC.